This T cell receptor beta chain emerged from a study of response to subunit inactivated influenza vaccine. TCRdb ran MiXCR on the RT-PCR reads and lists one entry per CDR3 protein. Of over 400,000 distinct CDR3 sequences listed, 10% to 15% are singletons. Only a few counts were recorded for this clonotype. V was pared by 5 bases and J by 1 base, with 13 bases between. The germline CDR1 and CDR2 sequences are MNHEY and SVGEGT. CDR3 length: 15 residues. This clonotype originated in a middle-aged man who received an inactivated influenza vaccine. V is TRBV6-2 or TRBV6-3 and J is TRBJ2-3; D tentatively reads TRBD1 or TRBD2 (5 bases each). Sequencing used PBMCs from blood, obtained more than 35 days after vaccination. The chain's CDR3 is CASSTLTGRTDTQYF. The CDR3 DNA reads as TGTGCCAGCAGTACCCTCACGGGGCGCACAGATACGCAGTATTTT.